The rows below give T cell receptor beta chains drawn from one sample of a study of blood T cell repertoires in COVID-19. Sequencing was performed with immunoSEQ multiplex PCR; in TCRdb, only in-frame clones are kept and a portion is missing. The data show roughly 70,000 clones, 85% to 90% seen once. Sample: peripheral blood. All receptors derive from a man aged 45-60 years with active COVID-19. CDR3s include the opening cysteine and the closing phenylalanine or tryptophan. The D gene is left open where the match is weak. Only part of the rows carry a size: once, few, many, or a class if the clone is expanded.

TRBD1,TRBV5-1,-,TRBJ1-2,TGCGCCAGCAGCAAAGAGGACAGGGCTCTCTATGGCTACACCTTC,CASSKEDRALYGYTF
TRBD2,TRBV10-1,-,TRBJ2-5,TGCGCCAGCAGTAAGAGCGGGGGATCGCAAGAGACCCAGTACTTC,CASSKSGGSQETQYF
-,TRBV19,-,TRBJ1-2,TGTGCCAGTACCCTTGACTTAGGATATGGCTACACCTTC,CASTLDLGYGYTF
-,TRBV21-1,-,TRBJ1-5,TGTGCCAGCTGGCGGGACAGGGGAAGGGGTCAGCCCCAGCATTTT,CASWRDRGRGQPQHF
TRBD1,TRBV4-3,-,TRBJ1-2,TGCGCCAGCAGCCAAGAGTGGGGACAGGGGACCTATGGCTACACCTTC,CASSQEWGQGTYGYTF
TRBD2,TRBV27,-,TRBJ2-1,TGTGCCAGCAGTTTCGGACTAGCGGGAGGATACAATGAGCAGTTCTTC,CASSFGLAGGYNEQFF
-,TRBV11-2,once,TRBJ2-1,TGTGCCAGCAGTCAATCGGGCTCCTACAATGAGCAGTTCTTC,CASSQSGSYNEQFF
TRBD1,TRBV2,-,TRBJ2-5,TGTGCCAGCAGTGAAGAGGGACAGCCCGCTCCCGAGACCCAGTACTTC,CASSEEGQPAPETQYF
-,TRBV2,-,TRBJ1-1,TGTGCCAGCAGGGTGGGGGGGCCCTTTATGAACACTGAAGCTTTCTTT,CASRVGGPFMNTEAFF
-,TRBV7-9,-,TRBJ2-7,TGTGCCAGCAGCTCGACGGGGAGACTACACGAGCAGTACTTC,CASSSTGRLHEQYF
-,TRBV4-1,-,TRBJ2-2,TGCGCCAGCAGCCAAGGGCTGGCAGAGAACACCGGGGAGCTGTTTTTT,CASSQGLAENTGELFF
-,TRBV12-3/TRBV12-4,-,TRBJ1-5,TGTGCCAGCCAGGGTGGTAGCAATCAGCCCCAGCATTTT,CASQGGSNQPQHF
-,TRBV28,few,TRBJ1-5,TGTGCCAGCAGTTCAAACAATCAGCCCCAGCATTTT,CASSSNNQPQHF
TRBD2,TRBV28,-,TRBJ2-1,TGTGCCAGCAGTTCTCGTGCTAGCGGAAGGTACAATGAGCAGTTCTTC,CASSSRASGRYNEQFF
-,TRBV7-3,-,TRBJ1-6,TGTGCCAGCAGCTTAAAAAGAGATCCGGGGTCACCCCTCCACTTT,CASSLKRDPGSPLHF
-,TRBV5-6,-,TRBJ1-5,TGTGCCAGCAGCCCATGGACTGGTACCAACATCCAGCCCCAGCATTTT,CASSPWTGTNIQPQHF
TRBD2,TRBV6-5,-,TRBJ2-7,TGTGCCAGCACCGAGGGATTAGCGGGGGAGTACGAGCAGTACTTC,CASTEGLAGEYEQYF
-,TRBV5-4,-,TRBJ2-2,TGTGCCAGCAGCCCCCGGGGCGGGGAGCTGTTTTTT,CASSPRGGELFF
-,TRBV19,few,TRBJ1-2,TGTGCCAGTAACAGGGAAGGACACGGTGGCTACACCTTC,CASNREGHGGYTF
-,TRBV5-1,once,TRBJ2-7,TGCGCCAGCAGCCGGGAAGCGAGCGCCTACGAGCAGTACTTC,CASSREASAYEQYF
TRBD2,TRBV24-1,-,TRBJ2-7,TGTGCCACCGGTTCCGGGACTAGCGCTTCCTACGAGCAGTACTTC,CATGSGTSASYEQYF
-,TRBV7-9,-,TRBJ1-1,TGTGCCAGCAGCTTAACGGCGGGGGAGGATCCTGAAGCTTTCTTT,CASSLTAGEDPEAFF
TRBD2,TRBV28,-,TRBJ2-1,TGTGCCAGCAGGGGGATAGCGGGAGGGCCCCCTGAGCAGTTCTTC,CASRGIAGGPPEQFF
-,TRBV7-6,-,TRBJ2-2,TGTGCCAGCAGCCGCGGAACAACGAACACCGGGGAGCTGTTTTTT,CASSRGTTNTGELFF
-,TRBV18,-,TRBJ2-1,TGTGCCAGCTCACCTCAAATGGAGGAGCAGTTCTTC,CASSPQMEEQFF
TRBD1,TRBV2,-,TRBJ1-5,TGTGCCAGCCAGCTCGGACAGGGGGCATGGCAGCCCCAGCATTTT,CASQLGQGAWQPQHF
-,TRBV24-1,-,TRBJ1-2,TGTGCCACCAGTGATCCGACCAGGGCGTATGGCTACACCTTC,CATSDPTRAYGYTF
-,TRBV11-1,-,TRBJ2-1,TGTGCCAGCAGCCCAGGGCAGGGGACTACGGGCAATGAGCAGTTCTTC,CASSPGQGTTGNEQFF
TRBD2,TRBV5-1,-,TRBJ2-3,TGCGCCAGCAGCGGCAGACTAGCGGGGGATACGCAGTATTTT,CASSGRLAGDTQYF
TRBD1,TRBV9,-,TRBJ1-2,TGTGCCAGCAGCGCAGATACAGGGGGTGGCTACACCTTC,CASSADTGGGYTF
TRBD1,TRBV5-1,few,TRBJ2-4,TGCGCCAGCAGCCCTCGACAGGGTTTAAACATTCAGTACTTC,CASSPRQGLNIQYF
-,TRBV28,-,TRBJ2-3,TGTGCCAGCAGCCCTCCTAGGGATACGCAGTATTTT,CASSPPRDTQYF
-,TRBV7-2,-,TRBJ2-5,TGTGCCAGCAGCTTAGCGGGAGGTTTTGGAGAGACCCAGTACTTC,CASSLAGGFGETQYF
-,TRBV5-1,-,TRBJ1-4,TGCGCCAGCAGCACTAGAGCGTCAACTAATGAAAAACTGTTTTTT,CASSTRASTNEKLFF
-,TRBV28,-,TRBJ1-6,TGTGCCAGCAGTCCCCCGGGGGGGGTCGGGTCACCCCTCCACTTT,CASSPPGGVGSPLHF
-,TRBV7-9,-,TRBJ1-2,TGTGCCAGCAGCTTGTCCAGGGGCGGCTACACCTTC,CASSLSRGGYTF
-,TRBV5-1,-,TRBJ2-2,TGCGCCAGCAGCTTGACAGGGTCCACCGGGGAGCTGTTTTTT,CASSLTGSTGELFF
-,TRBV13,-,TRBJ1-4,TGTGCCAGCAGCTTAGTGGGAGGGGACCTTGCAACTAATGAAAAACTGTTTTTT,CASSLVGGDLATNEKLFF
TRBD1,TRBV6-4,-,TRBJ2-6,TGTGCCAGCAGTGACTCTAGGGACAGGGGGTCCGGGGCCAACGTCCTGACTTTC,CASSDSRDRGSGANVLTF
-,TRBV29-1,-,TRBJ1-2,TGCAGCGTTGAGTCCGGAGGGTATGGCTACACCTTC,CSVESGGYGYTF